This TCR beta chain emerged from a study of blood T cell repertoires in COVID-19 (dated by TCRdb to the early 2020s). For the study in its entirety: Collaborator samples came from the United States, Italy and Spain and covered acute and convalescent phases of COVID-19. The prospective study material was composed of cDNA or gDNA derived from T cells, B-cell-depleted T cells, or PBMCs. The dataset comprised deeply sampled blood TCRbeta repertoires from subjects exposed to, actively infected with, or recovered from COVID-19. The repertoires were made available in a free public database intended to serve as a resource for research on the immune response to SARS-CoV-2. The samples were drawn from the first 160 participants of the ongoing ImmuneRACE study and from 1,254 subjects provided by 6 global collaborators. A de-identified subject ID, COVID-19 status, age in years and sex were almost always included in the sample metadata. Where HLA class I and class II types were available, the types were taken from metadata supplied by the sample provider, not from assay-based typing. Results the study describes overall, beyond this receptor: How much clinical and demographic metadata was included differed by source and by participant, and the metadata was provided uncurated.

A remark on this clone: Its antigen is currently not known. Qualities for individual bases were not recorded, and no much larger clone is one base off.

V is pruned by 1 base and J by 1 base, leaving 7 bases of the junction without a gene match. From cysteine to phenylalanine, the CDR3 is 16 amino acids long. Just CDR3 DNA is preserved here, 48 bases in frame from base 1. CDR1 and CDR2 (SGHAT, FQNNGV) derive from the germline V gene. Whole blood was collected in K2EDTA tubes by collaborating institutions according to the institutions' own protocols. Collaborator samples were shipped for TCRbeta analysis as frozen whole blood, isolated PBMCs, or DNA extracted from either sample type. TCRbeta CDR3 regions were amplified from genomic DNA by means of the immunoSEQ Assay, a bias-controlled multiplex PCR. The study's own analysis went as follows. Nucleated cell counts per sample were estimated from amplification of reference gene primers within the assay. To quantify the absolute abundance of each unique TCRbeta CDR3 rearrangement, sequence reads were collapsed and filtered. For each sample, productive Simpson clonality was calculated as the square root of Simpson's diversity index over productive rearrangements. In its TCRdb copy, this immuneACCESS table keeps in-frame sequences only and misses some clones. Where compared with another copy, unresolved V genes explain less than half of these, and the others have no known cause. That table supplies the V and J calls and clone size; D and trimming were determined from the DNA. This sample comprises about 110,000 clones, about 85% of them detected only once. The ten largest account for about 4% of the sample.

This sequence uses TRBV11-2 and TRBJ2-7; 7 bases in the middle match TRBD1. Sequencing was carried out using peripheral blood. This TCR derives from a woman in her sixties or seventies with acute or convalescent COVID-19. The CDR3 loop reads CASSLVLGGLSYEQYF. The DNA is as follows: TGTGCCAGCAGCTTAGTGCTAGGGGGCTTATCCTACGAGCAGTACTTC.